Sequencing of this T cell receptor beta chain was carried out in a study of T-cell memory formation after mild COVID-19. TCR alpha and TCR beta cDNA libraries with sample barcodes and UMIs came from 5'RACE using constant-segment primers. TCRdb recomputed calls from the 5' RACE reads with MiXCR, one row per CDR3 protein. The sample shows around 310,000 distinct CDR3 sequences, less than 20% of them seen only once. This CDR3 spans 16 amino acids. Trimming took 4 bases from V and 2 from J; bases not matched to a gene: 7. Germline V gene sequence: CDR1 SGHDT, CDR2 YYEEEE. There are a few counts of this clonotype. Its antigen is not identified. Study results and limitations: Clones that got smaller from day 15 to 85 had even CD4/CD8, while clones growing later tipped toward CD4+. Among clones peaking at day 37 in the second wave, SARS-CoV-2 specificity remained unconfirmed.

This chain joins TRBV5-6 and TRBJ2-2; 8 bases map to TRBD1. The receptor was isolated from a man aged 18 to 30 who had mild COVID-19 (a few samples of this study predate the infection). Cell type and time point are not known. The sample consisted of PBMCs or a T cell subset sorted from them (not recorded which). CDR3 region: CASSLRTGYNTGELFF. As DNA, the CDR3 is TGTGCCAGCAGCCTACGGACAGGGTACAACACCGGGGAGCTGTTTTTT.